This is a list of T cell receptor beta chains from one sample in a study of CD4+ T cells in melanoma. Method: immunoSEQ multiplex PCR; TCRdb's copy keeps in-frame clones and lacks some. The sample includes about 140,000 clones, roughly 91% of them seen just once. Receptors were obtained from a human donor with melanoma. The conserved cysteine and the conserved F or W are not part of the CDR3 here.

v_gene	j_gene	CDR3aa
TRBV6-1	TRBJ2-3	ASSEAGLAGGRWNTQY
TRBV4-1	TRBJ2-2	ASSPGQGDAGELF
TRBV6-5	TRBJ1-1	ASSRDRGNTEAF
TRBV6-5	TRBJ2-3	ASRLTRGATDTQY
TRBV6-5	TRBJ2-1	ASSLTQQGAHNEQF
TRBV6-4	TRBJ1-1	ASSRAGGTEAF
TRBV5-1	TRBJ1-2	ASSLDTGQGYGYT
TRBV6-5	TRBJ1-6	ASSYSGGGDSPLH
TRBV11-2	TRBJ2-3	ASSLASNSDTQY
TRBV25-1	TRBJ2-5	ASDEEGGETQY
TRBV7-3	TRBJ2-3	ASSAWAGGADTQY
TRBV19	TRBJ2-4	ASSSTGTGRNIQY
TRBV7-3	TRBJ2-6	ASSLVGSGANVLT
TRBV5-1	TRBJ2-7	ASSSGWTGGHEQY
TRBV5-5	TRBJ1-3	ASSWGTEGNTIY
TRBV7-6	TRBJ1-4	ASSFGGAAEKLF
TRBV5-1	TRBJ2-5	ASSFKGEETQY
TRBV10-3	TRBJ1-2	AISATDSAGYT
TRBV5-8	TRBJ2-3	ASSAGAGTDFSTDTQY
TRBV5-8	TRBJ2-3	ASSPGPTATDTQY
TRBV7-2	TRBJ1-6	ASSLRPGSSYNSPLH
TRBV10-3	TRBJ1-6	AISESTGGSPLH
TRBV9	TRBJ2-5	ASSVGGSGGLQETQY
TRBV2	TRBJ1-2	ASSEESENLDYGYT
TRBV29-1	TRBJ1-1	SVEAGIAF
TRBV5-4	TRBJ2-5	ASRDSRVSETQY
TRBV5-5	TRBJ2-5	ASSLVSTNQETQY
TRBV7-3	TRBJ2-1	ASSLRQGRATYNEQF
TRBV6-1	TRBJ1-4	ASTVNPGYEKLF
TRBV5-8	TRBJ1-5	ASSSGTVLVGSNQPQH
TRBV5-1	TRBJ2-7	ASSPAEGFAYEQY
TRBV6-1	TRBJ2-6	ASSGRPTLGGNSGANVLT
TRBV11-1	TRBJ2-7	ASSIRPGTTYEQY
TRBV2	TRBJ2-7	ASSERALSEQY
TRBV6-5	TRBJ1-1	ASSYSNENTEAF
TRBV6-1	TRBJ1-1	ASNGAREAF
TRBV30	TRBJ1-2	AWSTRTGKYGYT
TRBV4-1	TRBJ1-5	ASSQDTGGNQPQH
TRBV5-1	TRBJ1-5	ASSLGTDMDNQPQH
TRBV7-7	TRBJ2-5	ASSLVGGVQETQY